These 3 T cell receptor beta chains were all obtained from the same sample, sequenced in a study of blood T cell repertoires in COVID-19. Assay: immunoSEQ multiplex PCR; the TCRdb copy retains only in-frame clones and omits some. This sample yields 85,000 to 130,000 clones, of which about 86% are seen a single time; approximately 2.6% belongs to the top ten. Sequencing was carried out using PBMCs or T cells enriched from blood (not recorded which). The receptors derive from a woman aged 45 to 65 who had recovered from COVID-19.

V and J are TRBV10-1 and TRBJ2-5, with D unclear. The V end lost 5 bases, the J end lost 1 base, and 11 bases lay between the germline ends. This CDR3 is 14 amino acids long. Germline CDR1 reads WNHNN; CDR2 reads SYGVQD (reference sequence). This CDR3 reads CASSFLRSQETQYF. CDR3 nucleotide sequence: TGCGCCAGCAGTTTTCTACGAAGCCAAGAGACCCAGTACTTC.

V and J are TRBV18 and TRBJ2-7; 8 nucleotides match TRBD1. The germline gives CDR1 KGHSH, CDR2 LQKENI. The trim removed 0 bases at V and 3 bases at J, leaving 4 bases unmatched. The CDR3 is 15 amino acids. The CDR3 region is CASSPPGQGIYEQYF. The CDR3 region has the DNA TGTGCCAGCTCACCACCAGGACAGGGCATCTACGAGCAGTACTTC.

The chain combines TRBV4-1 with TRBJ2-3, with D unresolved. Trimming shortened V by 3 bases and J by 6 bases, and 7 bases separated the two germline ends. The CDR3 is 12 residues long. The V gene's germline CDR1 is MGHRA and CDR2 YSYEKL. CDR3 sequence (DNA): TGCGCCAGCAGCCACCCTTTGGATACGCAGTATTTT. This translates into CASSHPLDTQYF.